This T cell receptor (beta chain) was sequenced for a study of shared clonotypes between healthy human individuals. Study background: In total, the donors were two women and three men aged 18 to 49.

Only in-frame clones appear in the TCRdb table, and some are missing; sequencing was by immunoSEQ multiplex PCR. Among under 2,000,000 clones listed, less than 95% were seen once. Details on this clone: No antigen is known for it.

Per germline, CDR1 MNHEY and CDR2 SMNVEV (reference sequence). V lost 5 bases and J 2 bases, leaving 16 bases between the germline ends. This CDR3 spans 15 amino acids. Only CD45RO-negative cells positively selected for CCR7 counted as naive CD8 cells, so terminally differentiated effector memory CD45RA+ cells were excluded. Regarding the study as a whole: A small donor pool kept down the genetic and exposure-history diversity that was represented.

The clonotype was recovered from a man aged 18 to 35 in good health. The sample comprised naive CD8+ T cells sorted from blood. The J gene is TRBJ2-7, the V gene TRBV27, with D tentatively TRBD1 or TRBD2 (5 bases each). The CDR3 spells CASSTSGTVPYEQYF. The CDR3 coding sequence is TGTGCCAGCAGTACTTCCGGGACGGTTCCCTACGAGCAGTACTTC.